This T cell receptor beta chain came from a study of cytomegalovirus exposure and HLA in healthy donors (TCRdb year 2017). Concerning the study at large: An earlier analysis of roughly 610 of the donors reported over 250 Gb of sequence data and some 110 million unique TCR beta sequences obtained from roughly 180 million T cells. In addition to the first cohort of hundreds of subjects, a separate validation cohort of over 90 different subjects was used. Because of strong linkage in the cohort, roughly five DR-DQ haplotypes were treated as single units for association and clustering. Across under 500 genotyped donors of the cohort, an average of about 240,000 unique TCR beta nucleotide sequences per donor were sequenced, and around 20% of those sequences were non-productive. An earlier analysis of roughly 600 of the donors used high-throughput TCR beta sequencing to judge whether each TCR beta V gene segment behaved as functional or pseudogenic. The later analysis used no new phenotypic data to find candidate immune exposures, relying instead on TCR beta sequences and their occurrence across donors. Alongside the repertoire data, information on donor age, sex, ethnicity and CMV serostatus was compiled. Typing coverage differed by locus: A, B, C, DRB1 and DQB1 were typed in roughly 620-640 donors, DQA1 in about 560, DPA1 in some 600, and DPB1 in 400 to 480. HLA typing covered class I and class II loci at four-digit resolution. Of the roughly 410 genotyped donors, 65% to 90% were placed in the genetic ancestry cluster associated with self-reported Caucasian donors. The study aimed to test whether cataloging public T cell receptors could reveal signatures of past pathogen exposure. Every discovery cohort repertoire had been produced on one sequencing platform. An early release covering roughly 600 HLA-typed donors comprised 250 to 350 gigabases of sequencing data and roughly 86 million unique TCR sequences. In a later genetic analysis, genome-wide SNP genotypes for 398 of the 666 donors were used, and that subset was treated as a discovery cohort. In a later analysis, previously published TCR beta repertoires from more than 500 donors were re-analyzed and high-resolution HLA genotyping was added so that TCR occurrence patterns could be studied. The T cell repertoires of under 700 subjects were profiled by immunosequencing and related to cytomegalovirus serostatus. To predict cytomegalovirus infection status, the study brought together high-throughput TCR immunosequencing, statistical association of individual TCRs with disease status, and machine learning. The paper's findings and limits, for the study overall: Because some donors lacked HLA typing at each locus, the association tests relied only on the typed subset. When HLA alleles, especially DR and DQ, strongly co-occurred, TCR associations were difficult to assign to individual alleles. A later analysis reported that several top co-occurrence clusters appeared linked to parvovirus B19, influenza, CMV and Epstein-Barr virus. A further reported finding was that TCR beta sequences accurately predicted the HLA-A and HLA-B alleles for most subjects in the first cohort. In vitro tests confirmed that a few of the cytomegalovirus-associated TCR beta chains recognize cytomegalovirus antigens. A cluster of highly shared sequence variants was judged likely to be a technical artifact of the sequencing pipeline. A later genetic analysis associated a missense DCLRE1C variant with V-gene and J-gene trimming of TCR beta chains, and an independent cohort replicated the association. An earlier analysis of roughly 570 of the donors showed that most TCR beta V segments appeared in productive rearrangements either about 87% or about 30% of the time, which broadly matched IMGT annotations. Compared with equally common non-associated chains, HLA-associated TCR beta chains in a later analysis were more clonally expanded and had lower generation probabilities. At a false discovery rate of 0.05, a later analysis linked some 17,000 TCR beta sequences to specific HLA alleles. Because counts were too low, seventeen rarely observed V segments, including chromosome 9 orphons, were left out of the earlier analysis of several hundred of the donors. For the cohort, immune exposure information was limited to CMV serostatus. According to a later genetic analysis, donors in an Asian-associated ancestry cluster had fewer N-insertions in productive TCRs than the approximately 630-donor mean. Because the 87-base-pair reads could not distinguish some IMGT-functional V segments, including TRBV6-2 and TRBV6-3, those segments were excluded. A later analysis found that most CMV-associated TCR beta chains appeared HLA-restricted, with HLA associations seemingly driven largely by CMV exposure. Most TCR sequences were seen in very few donors, while some public TCRs were found in many individuals. The study listed 150 to 200 TCR beta chains as associated with cytomegalovirus. In a later analysis, TCR association rates were found to vary across HLA loci, with the most associated TCRs seen for DRB1 alleles and the fewest for HLA-C alleles. Correlated functional status among segregating V segments might reflect linkage disequilibrium, but an unknown experimental factor could not be ruled out. The presence/absence analyses assumed that sequencing depth was roughly uniform across donors, and that assumption may not be true. The cohort was sequenced for TCR beta chains only, and without alpha or paired-chain data the features that could be detected were limited. It was suggested by the authors that the approach could potentially be generalized to other disease states and immunological phenotypes. Cytomegalovirus status was reported to be diagnosed by the classifier with high specificity and sensitivity in both the original and validation cohorts.

From V the trimming removes 0 bases and from J it removes 0 bases, while the gene matches leave 1 base of the junction unaccounted for. Including cysteine and phenylalanine, the CDR3 has 16 amino acids. Only the CDR3 DNA stays, 48 bases, in frame from base 1. The germline V gene gives CDR1 as SGDLS and CDR2 as YYNGEE. The cohort consisted of hundreds of healthy bone marrow donors. At the time of sampling, every cohort member was nominally healthy, though immune exposures that went unrecorded were likely present. The donor tested CMV seropositive and was one of the 289 seropositive cohort members. A peripheral blood sample was provided by each donor, and peripheral blood mononuclear cells were used for TCR beta sequencing. Genomic DNA extraction from the blood cell samples was performed with the Qiagen DNeasy Blood Extraction Kit. The receptor library was made with the immunoSEQ multiplex PCR assay. The multiplex PCR relied on a mix of 60 forward primers for TCR Vbeta segments and 13 reverse primers for TCR Jbeta segments. A multiplex PCR assay on genomic DNA amplified the CDR3 region of rearranged TCR beta genes. The amplified TCR beta libraries were sequenced on the Illumina HiSeq System as 87-base-pair reads. On the authors' methods: A later analysis tallied about 77 million unique TCR beta chains across the 550 to 850 repertoires, and approximately 11 million of those chains were shared by two or more donors. Raw reads were error-corrected and collapsed into unique sequences by a nearest-neighbor algorithm in which closely related sequences were merged to remove PCR and sequencing errors. CDR3 sequences were aligned to IMGT reference sequences to assign V, D and J gene segments. For a sequence to be retained, a match of at least six nucleotides was required to both a V gene segment and a J gene segment. A rearrangement counted as productive if the CDR3 had no stop codons and remained in frame with V and J, and every other rearrangement counted as non-productive. Following IMGT convention, CDR3 was defined as the stretch from the second conserved V-encoded cysteine to the conserved J-encoded phenylalanine. The earlier analysis of fewer than 750 of the donors excluded sequences that lacked an unambiguous match to a single V gene segment. In an earlier analysis of approximately 610 of the donors, V segments were called functional above 56.7% productive rearrangements and were called segregating when the between-donor standard deviation exceeded 5%. A statistical classification framework was developed to diagnose cytomegalovirus status using the catalog of TCR beta chain sequences. In a later analysis, V and J genes were assigned by comparing TCR nucleotide sequences against IMGT/GENE-DB human TR gene sequences. In a later analysis, CDR3 sequences and most-parsimonious VDJ recombination scenarios were assigned using the TCRdist pipeline. In a later analysis, each TCR beta chain was defined by its CDR3 amino acid sequence together with its V-gene family, and reads lacking a unique V-gene family were excluded. In a later analysis, some 600 highly shared, low-generation-probability nucleotide sequences were removed to address suspected cross-contamination and a sequencing artifact. For each public chain, a later analysis derived a clonal expansion index from normalized ranks of inferred template counts within each repertoire. Generation probabilities in a later analysis came from a VDJ recombination model fitted to out-of-frame rearrangements, and those results were checked against IGoR. In a later analysis, hypergeometric tests were used to score TCR-TCR, TCR-HLA and TCR-CMV co-occurrence, with a repertoire-size bias correction applied to TCR pairs. False discovery rates were estimated in a later analysis by permuting HLA or CMV assignments 20 times. In a later analysis, co-occurring TCRs were grouped using DBSCAN, with TCRdist sequence similarity added in when clustering inside HLA-allele-positive subsets. Repertoires with fewer than 30,000 or more than 120,000 public chains were left out of co-occurrence clustering, as were four to six repertoires with anomalous nucleotide sharing. In its TCRdb copy, this immuneACCESS table keeps in-frame sequences only and misses some clones. Where compared with another copy, unresolved V genes explain less than half of these, and the others have no known cause. That table furnishes V, J and clone size, whereas the DNA furnished D and trimming. The sample has approximately 190,000 clones on record, over 9.5% of them singletons. The top ten clones comprise over 6.5% of the sample.

As concerns this clone: Its antigen is currently not known. No base qualities exist here, and no much larger clone lies one base off it.

This sequence uses TRBV9 and TRBJ2-3, and 10 junctional nucleotides match TRBD2. This sequence originates from a man in his fifties in good health and CMV-seropositive. Sequencing input: PBMCs. The nucleotide sequence is TGTGCCAGCAGCGTAGAACTAGCGGGGAGCACAGATACGCAGTATTTT. This translates into CASSVELAGSTDTQYF.